Presented here are 18 T cell receptor beta chains from one specimen sequenced in a study of shared clonotypes between healthy human individuals. Generated by immunoSEQ multiplex PCR, the TCRdb table keeps only in-frame clones and is missing some. This repertoire shows 2,500,000 or so clones, around 94% found once; its top ten account for over 0.12%. Sequenced material: naive CD4+ T cells sorted from blood. Regarding subset: CD45RA+ positively selected. These receptors all stem from a man younger than 35 in good health.

V is TRBV11-2 and J is TRBJ2-2; unclear D gene. Trimming took 3 bases from V and 7 from J, leaving 9 bases between them. This CDR3 is 13 amino acids long. Germline CDR1 is SGHAT and CDR2 is FQNNGV. The CDR3 here is CASSFTMGGELFF. The CDR3, as DNA: TGTGCCAGCAGCTTTACGATGGGCGGGGAGCTGTTTTTT.

The gene calls are TRBV7-2 and TRBJ1-1, with TRBD1 as a possible D gene (6 bases). Trimming took 5 bases from V and 1 from J, leaving 14 bases between them. CDR3 length equals 15 residues. Germline-derived CDR1 and CDR2 are SGHTA and FQGNSA. The CDR3 is CASSARGGTNTEAFF. Written as DNA, the CDR3 is TGTGCCAGCAGCGCCAGGGGCGGCACGAACACTGAAGCTTTCTTT.

The J gene is TRBJ2-2, the V gene TRBV30; tentative D call: TRBD1 (6 bases). V was shortened by 7 bases and J by 2 bases, with 11 bases between the two germline ends. This CDR3 is 13 amino acids long. Germline V gives CDR1 GTSNPN, CDR2 SVGIG (reference sequence). The DNA for the CDR3 is TGTGCCTCCACAGGGTACAACACCGGGGAGCTGTTTTTT. Its protein product is CASTGYNTGELFF.

For this clone: This specimen includes other DNA sequences encoding the same CDR3. V and J are TRBV7-2 and TRBJ2-5, with D perhaps matching TRBD1 or TRBD2 (7 bases each). From germline, CDR1 is SGHTA and CDR2 FQGNSA. This CDR3 is 12 amino acids long. Trimming removed 5 bases from V and 5 bases from J, with 9 bases in between. The CDR3 DNA sequence: TGTGCCAGCAGCCAGGGGGGGGAGACCCAGTACTTC. Translation: CASSQGGETQYF.

The chain uses TRBV11-1 and TRBJ2-1; D remains ambiguous. V dropped 5 bases and J dropped 5 bases, with 13 bases sitting between them. CDR3 length: 14 amino acids. The germline gives CDR1 SGHAT, CDR2 FQDESV (reference sequence). This chain's CDR3 is CASSLAPKDNEQFF. Written as DNA, the CDR3 is TGTGCCAGCAGCCTGGCCCCCAAGGACAATGAGCAGTTCTTC.

The chain recombines TRBV19 with TRBJ1-4; a possible D gene is TRBD1 (5 bases). The V gene lost 3 bases and the J gene lost 8 bases, with 10 bases spanning the gap. Germline V gene sequence: CDR1 LNHDA, CDR2 SQIVND (reference sequence). This CDR3 contains 13 residues. The CDR3 DNA reads as TGTGCCAGTAGTATCGGGGCAGGGGAAAAACTGTTTTTT. It yields the protein CASSIGAGEKLFF.

The chain combines TRBV11-2 with TRBJ2-7; 9 bases line up with TRBD2. CDR1 and CDR2 from the germline V gene are SGHAT and FQNNGV. There are 16 residues in the CDR3. After removal of 1 base from V and 7 bases from J, the junction contained 11 bases not matched to a gene. This chain's CDR3 is CASSLAGLAGQGEQYF. The CDR3 coding sequence is TGTGCCAGCAGCTTAGCAGGTCTAGCGGGACAAGGAGAGCAGTACTTC.

V usage is TRBV18 and J usage is TRBJ2-1; D is uncertain. The CDR3 covers 18 residues. Germline lookup yields CDR1 KGHSH and CDR2 LQKENI. Trimming stripped 3 bases from V and 9 bases from J, with 27 bases between. This CDR3 reads CASSPPRTKSGPFVEQFF. In nucleotides, the CDR3 is TGTGCCAGCTCACCGCCCCGGACCAAGTCCGGGCCATTTGTTGAGCAGTTCTTC.

This clone is a singleton in its sample. In DNA, the CDR3 is TGTGCCTGGAGTGTACAATCTGGACAGCCCCAGCATTTT. As protein: CAWSVQSGQPQHF. This chain uses TRBV30 with TRBJ1-5, with D hard to call. V gave up 0 bases and J gave up 7 bases, with 10 bases separating them. There are 13 residues in the CDR3. The germline gives CDR1 GTSNPN, CDR2 SVGIG (reference sequence).

The chain carries TRBV2 and TRBJ1-2; 12 bases are a match to TRBD1. V lost 8 bases, J lost 6 bases, and 13 bases stayed unmatched. The CDR3 spans 16 residues. The germline V gene encodes CDR1 SNHLY and CDR2 FYNNEI. The CDR3 DNA sequence: TGTGCCAGCTACCGAGGGGACAGGGGGCGTTTGAATGGCTACACCTTC. Its translation is CASYRGDRGRLNGYTF.

The chain carries TRBV6-5 and TRBJ2-5, with no clear D. The CDR3 sequence is 13 residues long. CDR1 MNHEY and CDR2 SVGAGI come from the germline V gene. V lost 3 bases and J lost 2, with 7 bases in between. CDR3 loop: CASSYFAQETQYF. The CDR3 DNA reads TGTGCCAGCAGTTATTTCGCACAAGAGACCCAGTACTTC.

The chain employs TRBV7-9 and TRBJ2-1, with no clear D. With 4 bases removed from V and 5 bases from J, the gap between germline ends came to 12 bases. The CDR3 is 14 amino acids. Germline V gives CDR1 SEHNR, CDR2 FQNEAQ (reference sequence). The CDR3 bases are TGTGCCAGCAGCTCAACCGGGCCCAACAATGAGCAGTTCTTC. This codes for CASSSTGPNNEQFF.

The rearrangement links TRBV6-1 to TRBJ2-4; 10 bases match TRBD1. The V gene's germline CDR1 is MNHNS and CDR2 SASEGT. This CDR3 comprises 15 residues. V was pared by 4 bases and J by 6 bases, with 6 bases of the junction left unmatched. The CDR3 loop reads CASSVGTGVSNIQYF. As DNA, the CDR3 is TGTGCCAGCAGTGTGGGGACAGGGGTATCAAACATTCAGTACTTC.

The rearrangement links TRBV5-1 to TRBJ1-2; TRBD1 might be the D (6 bases). The CDR3 consists of 15 residues. CDR1 is SGHRS and CDR2 is YFSETQ in the germline V gene. V was shortened by 3 bases and J by 0 bases, with 12 bases between the two germline ends. The CDR3 coding sequence is TGCGCCAGCAGCTCTGGACAGAGAGCTAACTATGGCTACACCTTC. It specifies CASSSGQRANYGYTF. Full variable domain (rest looked up from reference TRBV5-1 and TRBJ1-2): KAGVTQTPRYLIKTRGQQVTLSCSPISGHRSVSWYQQTPGQGLQFLFEYFSETQRNKGNFPGRFSGRQFSNSRSEMNVSTLELGDSALYLCASSSGQRANYGYTFGSGTRLTVV.

Of note for this clone: The same CDR3 arises from other DNA sequences in this sample as well. The gene calls are TRBV18 and TRBJ2-1; no clear D. The CDR3 is 12 amino acids. V lost 1 base and J lost 4, with 2 bases in between. Looked up from germline, CDR1 is KGHSH and CDR2 is LQKENI. The CDR3 bases are TGTGCCAGCTCACCACAGTACAATGAGCAGTTCTTC. Protein product: CASSPQYNEQFF.

The V call is TRBV6-5, the J call TRBJ1-1, with TRBD1 as a possible D gene (5 bases). V shed 0 bases and J shed 5 bases, with 13 bases lying between them. CDR1 MNHEY and CDR2 SVGAGI come from the germline V gene. The CDR3 has 15 residues. The CDR3 region has the DNA TGTGCCAGCAGTTACTCGTCTGGCAGGGCAACTGAAGCTTTCTTT. Its protein product is CASSYSSGRATEAFF.

The CDR3 here is CASTSARQGGELFF. CDR3 bases: TGTGCCAGCACGTCGGCCCGCCAAGGCGGGGAGCTGTTTTTT. This chain connects TRBV6-1 to TRBJ2-2; D uncertain. This CDR3 region has 14 residues. The germline gives CDR1 MNHNS, CDR2 SASEGT. With 7 bases removed from V and 7 bases from J, the gap between germline ends came to 16 bases.

This chain uses TRBV11-2 with TRBJ2-7; tentatively, D is TRBD1 (6 bases). Germline V gene lookup returns CDR1 SGHAT and CDR2 FQNNGV. This CDR3 spans 14 amino acids. Trimming shortened V by 5 bases and J by 4 bases, and 15 bases separated the two germline ends. This CDR3 reads CASSDQTGPYEQYF. CDR3 DNA: TGTGCCAGCAGCGATCAGACAGGACCATACGAGCAGTACTTC.